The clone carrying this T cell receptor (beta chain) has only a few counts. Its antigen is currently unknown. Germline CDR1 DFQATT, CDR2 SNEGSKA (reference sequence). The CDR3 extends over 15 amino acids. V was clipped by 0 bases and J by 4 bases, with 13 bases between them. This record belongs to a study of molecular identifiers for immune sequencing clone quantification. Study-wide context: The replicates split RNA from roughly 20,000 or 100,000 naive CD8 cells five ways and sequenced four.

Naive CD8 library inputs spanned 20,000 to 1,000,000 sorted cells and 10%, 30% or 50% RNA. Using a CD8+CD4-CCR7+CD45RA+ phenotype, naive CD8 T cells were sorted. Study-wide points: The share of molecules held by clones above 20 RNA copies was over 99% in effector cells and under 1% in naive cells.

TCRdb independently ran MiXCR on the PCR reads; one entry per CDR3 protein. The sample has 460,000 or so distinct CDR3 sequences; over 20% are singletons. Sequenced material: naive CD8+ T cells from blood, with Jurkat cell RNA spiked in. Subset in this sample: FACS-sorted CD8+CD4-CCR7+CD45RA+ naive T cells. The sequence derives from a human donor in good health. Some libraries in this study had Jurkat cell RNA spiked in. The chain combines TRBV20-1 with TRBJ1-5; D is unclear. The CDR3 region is CSAREFRSLNQPQHF. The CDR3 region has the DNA TGCAGTGCTAGAGAATTCAGGTCACTGAATCAGCCCCAGCATTTT.